A single T cell receptor beta chain is shown here with its context. The data were taken from a study of long-term antiretroviral therapy in people with HIV. V shed 5 bases, J shed 5 bases, and the junction held 4 bases outside the gene matches. The CDR3 extends over 14 amino acids. Germline V gene data show CDR1 as LNHNV and CDR2 as YYDKDF (reference sequence). Runs used v3.0 of the immunoSEQ assay and were done at survey level. Profiling relied on immunoSEQ multiplex PCR, and the TCRdb table lists in-frame clones only, not all of them. Altogether fewer than 25,000 clones are present, roughly four fifths being singletons, with the ten largest covering 6.5% to 7.5%.

The chain employs TRBV15 and TRBJ2-2, with 8 bases matching TRBD1. The TCR originated in a young man with HIV. The source was unsorted PBMCs, collected 1.5 years after starting antiretroviral therapy. The CDR3 coding sequence is TGTGCCACCAGCGACAGGGGCGAGACCGGGGAGCTGTTTTTT. It yields the protein CATSDRGETGELFF. The entire variable domain, with the rest obtained from reference TRBV15 and TRBJ2-2, is as follows: DAMVIQNPRYQVTQFGKPVTLSCSQTLNHNVMYWYQQKSSQAPKLLFHYYDKDFNNEADTPDNFQSRRPNTSFCFLDIRSPGLGDTAMYLCATSDRGETGELFFGEGSRLTVL.